The clone carrying this T cell receptor (beta chain) was counted many times. Antigen: not known. The CDR3 totals 14 residues. The V end lost 7 bases, the J end lost 5 bases, and 17 bases lay between the germline ends. Germline assignment: CDR1 SNHLY and CDR2 FYNNEI. Amplified TCR beta CDR3 regions came from RNA transcripts. A first-round RT-PCR of the TCR CDR3 used the HTBI primer set. Each CDR3 protein is one row after TCRdb ran MiXCR on the multiplex PCR reads. Altogether about 300,000 distinct CDR3 sequences are present, roughly 18% being singletons, with the ten largest covering under 40%. The study based diagnoses on clinical symptoms, serum thyroxine and TRAb, thyroid ultrasound and orbital computed tomography. Around 10 ml of fresh peripheral blood supplied the PBMCs. The record originates from a study of T cells in Graves' hyperthyroidism and ophthalmopathy. Study-wide points: The model anticipated ophthalmopathy a median about 7 months pre-onset.

This receptor was identified in a man aged 45 to 65 with Graves' ophthalmopathy. Sequencing was done on a sample of blood. J is TRBJ2-5 and V is TRBV2; D is unresolved. Here the CDR3 DNA reads TGTGCCAGCACGGCGCCCTCGGTTGGGGAGACCCAGTACTTC. Its translation: CASTAPSVGETQYF.